This record covers a single T cell receptor beta chain. Its antigen is not identified. Repertoires were generated with immunoSEQ multiplex PCR, while TCRdb's copy carries only in-frame clones and drops some. The data contain some 4,500 clones, roughly three quarters of them singletons. The sample originates from a study of chemoradiotherapy in HPV16-positive cancers. The study, taken as a whole, reports: Only a couple of HPV16-positive patients supplied the functional HPV-specificity definition. Better recurrence-free survival went with HPV-responsive T-cell expansion in HPV16-positive patients. Candidate HPV-specific clones and E7-related TCR motifs grew in tumor during treatment.

Germline CDR1 is KGHSH and CDR2 is LQKENI. The V gene end was trimmed by 4 bases and the J gene end by 0 bases; junction bases not matched to a gene: 2. The CDR3 has 15 amino acids. Repeated repertoire sampling spanned the course of chemoradiotherapy. The chain has TRBV18 and TRBJ1-5; TRBD1 matches 8 bases. This clonotype was obtained from a human donor with HPV-associated anogenital cancer. The starting material was tumor tissue, obtained from a patient who underwent chemoradiotherapy. In DNA, the CDR3 is TGTGCCAGCTCACGGACAGGGAATAGCAATCAGCCCCAGCATTTT. As protein: CASSRTGNSNQPQHF.